Listed here are 8 T cell receptor beta chains from one sample, sequenced in a study of T-cell reconstitution after alpha-beta-depleted transplantation in children. It was with unique molecular identifiers that the TCRbeta library was prepared. TCRdb reprocessed the PCR reads with MiXCR, giving one entry per CDR3 protein. The sample holds hundreds of thousands of distinct CDR3 sequences; roughly 11% are singletons and the top ten take about 25%. The sample in question was peripheral blood, obtained 180 days after TCRalphabeta/CD19-depleted stem cell transplant. The receptor source for this set is a male patient between 2 and 10 years old who had a stem cell transplant for chronic granulomatous disease, so the T cells may come from the graft donor.

This clonotype was found many times. V gene TRBV10-2 combines with J gene TRBJ2-2, with D perhaps given as TRBD1 or TRBD2 (5 bases each). The CDR3 spans 16 residues. Between the trimmed V and J ends, which lost 3 bases and 5 bases, there was a span of 16 bases. Germline CDR1 and CDR2: WSHSY and SAAADI. CDR3 nucleotides: TGCGCCAGCAGTGATGCCGGGACGTTCGCGACCGGGGAGCTGTTTTTT. It codes for CASSDAGTFATGELFF.

The sample holds many counts of this clonotype. The rearrangement uses TRBV5-6 and TRBJ2-7, with unresolved D. V was trimmed by 0 bases and J by 6 bases, leaving 16 bases between them. The germline CDR1 and CDR2 sequences are SGHDT and YYEEEE. The CDR3 runs to 15 residues. Here the CDR3 reads CASSLVGSGLREQYF. CDR3 coding DNA: TGTGCCAGCAGCTTGGTCGGCAGTGGTCTACGCGAGCAGTACTTC.

This clonotype occurred many times. This chain connects TRBV7-2 to TRBJ2-3, with D tentatively TRBD1 or TRBD2 (5 bases each). The germline V and J ends were trimmed by 5 bases and 0 bases, with 18 bases remaining between them. Germline CDR1 and CDR2: SGHTA and FQGNSA. The CDR3 loop spans 17 amino acids. The CDR3 reads CASSPRWGRMSTDTQYF. CDR3 nucleotides: TGTGCCAGCAGCCCCCGGTGGGGGAGAATGAGCACAGATACGCAGTATTTT.

Ten or more counts support this clonotype. The chain carries TRBV4-3 and TRBJ2-7, with 10 bases fitting TRBD2. CDR1 is LGHNA and CDR2 is YSLEER in the germline V gene. The CDR3 loop spans 16 amino acids. After removal of 1 base from V and 6 bases from J, the junction contained 9 bases not matched to a gene. The CDR3 spells CASSQALLAGGTEQYF. In nucleotides, the CDR3 is TGCGCCAGCAGCCAAGCGTTATTAGCGGGGGGCACCGAGCAGTACTTC.

This clonotype came up many times. The chain links TRBV28 to TRBJ2-5, with TRBD1 matching 11 bases. V was pared by 5 bases and J by 5 bases, with 13 bases of the junction left unmatched. Germline V gives CDR1 MDHEN, CDR2 SYDVKM. This CDR3 is built from 17 residues. Here the CDR3 DNA reads TGTGCCAGCAGTCCCAATCATGTCGGGACAGGGGGGGAGACCCAGTACTTC. Translated: CASSPNHVGTGGETQYF.

On this clonotype itself: A read error is possible here, since a much larger clone lies one base away. This sequence joins TRBV4-2 and TRBJ2-2; possibly TRBD1 for D (6 bases). The CDR3 is made up of 12 amino acids. Trimming left V 4 bases short and J 10 bases short, with 10 bases between. Germline CDR1 LGHNA, CDR2 YNFKEQ. CDR3 sequence: CASSPGHPELFF. The DNA of the CDR3 is TGTGCCAGCAGCCCGGGACACCCGGAGCTGTTTTTT.

This clonotype was seen many times. V gene TRBV6-2 or TRBV6-3 combines with J gene TRBJ2-1, with D perhaps matching TRBD1 (5 bases). CDR3 length: 12 residues. Per germline, CDR1 MNHEY and CDR2 SVGEGT. The ends were cut back, 6 bases at V and 7 bases at J, with 10 bases in the middle. The CDR3 here is CASSTRVNEQFF. As DNA, the CDR3 is TGTGCCAGCAGCACCAGGGTAAATGAGCAGTTCTTC.

This clonotype was counted at least ten times. This chain uses TRBV12-3 or TRBV12-4 with TRBJ2-4; D not certain. V lost 5 bases and J lost 0, with 11 bases in between. The CDR3 is 15 residues long. The CDR3 DNA reads TGTGCCAGCAGTGCAAGCGTTGTAGCCAAAAACATTCAGTACTTC. Translation gives CASSASVVAKNIQYF.